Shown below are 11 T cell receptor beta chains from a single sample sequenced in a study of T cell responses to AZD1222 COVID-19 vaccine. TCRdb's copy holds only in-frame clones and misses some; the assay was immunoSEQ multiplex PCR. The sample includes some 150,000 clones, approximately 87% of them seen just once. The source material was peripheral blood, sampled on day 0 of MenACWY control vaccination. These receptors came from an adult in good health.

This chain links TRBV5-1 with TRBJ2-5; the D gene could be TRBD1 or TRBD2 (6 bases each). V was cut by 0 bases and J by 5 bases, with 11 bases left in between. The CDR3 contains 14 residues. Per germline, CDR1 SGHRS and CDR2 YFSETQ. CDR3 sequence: CASSLEGGGETQYF. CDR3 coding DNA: TGCGCCAGCAGCTTGGAGGGGGGCGGGGAGACCCAGTACTTC. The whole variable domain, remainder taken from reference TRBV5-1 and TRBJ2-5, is KAGVTQTPRYLIKTRGQQVTLSCSPISGHRSVSWYQQTPGQGLQFLFEYFSETQRNKGNFPGRFSGRQFSNSRSEMNVSTLELGDSALYLCASSLEGGGETQYFGPGTRLLVL.

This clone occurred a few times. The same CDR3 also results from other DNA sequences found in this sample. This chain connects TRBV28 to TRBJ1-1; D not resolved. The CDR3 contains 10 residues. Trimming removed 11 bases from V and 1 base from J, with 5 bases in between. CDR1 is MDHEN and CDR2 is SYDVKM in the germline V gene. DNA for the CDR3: TGTGCCGCGGGGAACACTGAAGCTTTCTTT. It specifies CAAGNTEAFF.

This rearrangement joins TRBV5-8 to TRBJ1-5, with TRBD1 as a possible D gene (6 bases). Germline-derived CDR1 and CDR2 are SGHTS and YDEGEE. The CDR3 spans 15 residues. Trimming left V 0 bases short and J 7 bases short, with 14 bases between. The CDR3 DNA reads TGTGCCAGCAGCTTGGGGAGGGGGGAGCGGCAGCCCCAGCATTTT. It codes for CASSLGRGERQPQHF.

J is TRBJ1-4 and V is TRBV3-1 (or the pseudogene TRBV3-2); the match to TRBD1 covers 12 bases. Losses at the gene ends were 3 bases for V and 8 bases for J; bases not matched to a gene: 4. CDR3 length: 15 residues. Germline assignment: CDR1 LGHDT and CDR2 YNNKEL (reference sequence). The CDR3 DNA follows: TGTGCCAGCAGCCACGGGACAGGGGGCAGGGAAAAACTGTTTTTT. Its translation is CASSHGTGGREKLFF.

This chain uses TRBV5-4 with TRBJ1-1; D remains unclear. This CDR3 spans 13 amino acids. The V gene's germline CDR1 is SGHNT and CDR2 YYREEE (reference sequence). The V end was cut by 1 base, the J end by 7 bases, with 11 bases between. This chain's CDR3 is CASSLNAKFEAFF. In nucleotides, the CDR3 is TGTGCCAGCAGCTTGAACGCTAAGTTTGAAGCTTTCTTT.

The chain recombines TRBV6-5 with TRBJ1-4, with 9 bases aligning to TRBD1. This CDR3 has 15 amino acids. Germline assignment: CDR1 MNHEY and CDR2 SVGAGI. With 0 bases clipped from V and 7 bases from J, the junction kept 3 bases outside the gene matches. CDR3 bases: TGTGCCAGCAGTTACTCCGGGACAGGGAGTGAAAAACTGTTTTTT. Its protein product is CASSYSGTGSEKLFF.

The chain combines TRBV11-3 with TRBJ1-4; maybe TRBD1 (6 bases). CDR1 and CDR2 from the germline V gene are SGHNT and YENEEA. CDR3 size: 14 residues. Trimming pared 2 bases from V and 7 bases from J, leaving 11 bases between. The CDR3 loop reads CASSLRGAPEKLFF. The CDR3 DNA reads TGTGCCAGCAGCTTACGGGGGGCGCCTGAAAAACTGTTTTTT.

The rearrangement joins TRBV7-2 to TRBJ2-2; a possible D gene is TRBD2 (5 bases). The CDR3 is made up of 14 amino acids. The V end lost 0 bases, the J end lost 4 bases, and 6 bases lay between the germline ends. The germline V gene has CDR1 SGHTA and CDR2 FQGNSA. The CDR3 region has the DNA TGTGCCAGCAGCTTAGCGCGGGTCACCGGGGAGCTGTTTTTT. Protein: CASSLARVTGELFF.

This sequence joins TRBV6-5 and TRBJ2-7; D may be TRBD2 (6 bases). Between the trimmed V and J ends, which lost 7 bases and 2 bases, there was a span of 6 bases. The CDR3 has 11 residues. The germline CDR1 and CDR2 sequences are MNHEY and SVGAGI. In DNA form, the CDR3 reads TGTGCCAGCACGGGGGCCTACGAGCAGTACTTC. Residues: CASTGAYEQYF.

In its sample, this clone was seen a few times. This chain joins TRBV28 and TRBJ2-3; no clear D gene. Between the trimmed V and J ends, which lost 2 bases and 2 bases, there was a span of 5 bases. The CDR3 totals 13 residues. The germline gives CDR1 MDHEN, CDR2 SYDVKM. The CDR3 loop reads CASSLATTDTQYF. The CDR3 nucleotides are TGTGCCAGCAGTTTAGCAACCACAGATACGCAGTATTTT.

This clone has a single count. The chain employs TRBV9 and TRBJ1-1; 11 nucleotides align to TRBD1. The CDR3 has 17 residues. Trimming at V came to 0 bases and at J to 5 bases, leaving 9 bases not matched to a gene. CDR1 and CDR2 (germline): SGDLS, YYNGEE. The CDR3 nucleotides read TGTGCCAGCAGCGTAGGGCCCCGGACAGGGGGCCCAACTGAAGCTTTCTTT. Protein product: CASSVGPRTGGPTEAFF. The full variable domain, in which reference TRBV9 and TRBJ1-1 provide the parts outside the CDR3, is DSGVTQTPKHLITATGQRVTLRCSPRSGDLSVYWYQQSLDQGLQFLIQYYNGEERAKGNILERFSAQQFPDLHSELNLSSLELGDSALYFCASSVGPRTGGPTEAFFGQGTRLTVV.